This TCR beta chain originates from a study of technical replicates of blood from a few donors. V was clipped by 4 bases and J by 2 bases; unmatched bases: 5. This CDR3 region has 15 residues. Germline V gives CDR1 MNHEY, CDR2 SMNVEV (reference sequence). Profiling relied on immunoSEQ multiplex PCR, and the TCRdb table lists in-frame clones only, not all of them. Seen here are about 100,000 clones, approximately 95% observed once, and the top ten hold about 0.3%. Sequencing input: T cells isolated from PBMCs. The chain uses TRBV27 and TRBJ2-1; 7 bases match TRBD1. The sequence derives from a human donor in good health. CDR3 loop: CASSSSTGPYNEQFF. The CDR3 DNA is TGTGCCAGCAGTTCATCGACAGGGCCCTACAATGAGCAGTTCTTC.